This T cell receptor (beta chain) was sequenced during a study of blood T cell repertoires in COVID-19. Study-level background: Sites across the United States, Italy and Spain contributed samples from acute and convalescent COVID-19. The cDNA or gDNA used as material had been derived from T cells, B-cell-depleted T cells, or PBMCs.

The CDR3 runs 14 residues. Trimming removed 3 bases from V and 0 bases from J, with 9 bases in between. Per germline, CDR1 SGHRS and CDR2 YFSETQ. Profiled with immunoSEQ multiplex PCR; TCRdb holds only in-frame clones, not every one. The sample shows about 130,000 clones, around 78% of them seen only once. Sequencing was done on a sample of peripheral blood. The receptor comes from a human donor in a cohort sampled during active COVID-19. The V and J genes are TRBV5-1 and TRBJ1-1, with D possibly matching TRBD1 (5 bases). The CDR3 here is CASSSTVMNTEAFF. The CDR3, as DNA: TGCGCCAGCAGCTCGACAGTTATGAACACTGAAGCTTTCTTT.